This T cell receptor beta chain was recovered during a study of cytomegalovirus exposure and HLA in healthy donors. Regarding the study as a whole: A link between a missense DCLRE1C variant and TCR beta V- and J-gene trimming emerged from a later analysis.

With 60 Vbeta and 13 Jbeta primers, the PCR was carried out. Original processing methods: A later analysis tallied 80 million or so unique TCR beta chains, about 9.9 million of them shared. Assay used: immunoSEQ multiplex PCR; TCRdb lists only in-frame clones, some missing. Clonal size and the V and J genes are those of that table, whereas D and trimming came from the DNA. This table has about 260,000 clones, almost 85% appearing once. As to this clone: Its antigen is not known.

Sequenced sample: PBMCs. The sequence came from a woman aged 40 to 49 in good health and CMV-seropositive.

The CDR3 sequence is CASSVPSGTRGYGYTF. The CDR3 DNA sequence: TGTGCCAGTAGTGTCCCTTCCGGGACACGGGGCTATGGCTACACCTTC. The chain carries TRBV19 and TRBJ1-2; perhaps TRBD1 as D (6 bases). This CDR3 is built from 16 residues. Germline values: CDR1 LNHDA, CDR2 SQIVND (reference sequence). V dropped 5 bases and J dropped 4 bases, with 20 bases sitting between them.